Listed below are T cell receptor beta chains from one sample, sequenced in a study of cytomegalovirus exposure and HLA in healthy donors. Some clones are missing from TCRdb's copy, which holds only in-frame ones; the method was immunoSEQ multiplex PCR. This table has 100,000 to 150,000 clones, around 85% appearing once. The sequencing input was PBMCs. The source is a woman aged 25-40 years in good health and CMV-seronegative. CDR3s include the opening cysteine and the closing phenylalanine or tryptophan. A D gene is named only where the DNA matches it firmly.

j_call,d_call,v_call,cdr3_nt,cdr3_aa
TRBJ2-7,.,TRBV7-8,TGTGCCAGCAGCTTATCCCTAGCTGCGGCCTACGAGCAGTACTTC,CASSLSLAAAYEQYF
TRBJ2-1,.,TRBV5-1,TGCGCCAGCAGCTTAATAGCAACCGACAATGAGCAGTTCTTC,CASSLIATDNEQFF
TRBJ2-3,TRBD1,TRBV10-3,TGTGCCATCAGTGAGGGACCGGGACAGGGGGCTTGGGCAGATACGCAGTATTTT,CAISEGPGQGAWADTQYF
TRBJ2-7,TRBD1,TRBV5-1,TGCGCCAGCAGCTTGCGACAGGGAGACTACGAGCAGTACTTC,CASSLRQGDYEQYF
TRBJ1-2,TRBD1,TRBV6-6,TGTGCCAGCAGCCATTTGGGACAGGAGGCTAACTATGGCTACACCTTC,CASSHLGQEANYGYTF
TRBJ2-1,.,TRBV6-5,TGTGCCAGCAGTCCCCCGGGCTCCTACAATGAGCAGTTCTTC,CASSPPGSYNEQFF
TRBJ2-5,TRBD1,TRBV30,TGTGCCTGGAGTTTGGGGACAGTTCAAGAGACCCAGTACTTC,CAWSLGTVQETQYF
TRBJ2-7,.,TRBV6-5,TGTGCCAGCAGCAACCCCTCGGGGGAGCAGTACTTC,CASSNPSGEQYF
TRBJ2-7,.,TRBV6-5,TGTGCCAGCAGTTACTCGAAGAGGCACGAGCAGTACTTC,CASSYSKRHEQYF
TRBJ1-3,TRBD1,TRBV5-1,TGCGCCAGCAGCTTTGGGCAGGGGGGTCCCTCTGGAAACACCATATATTTT,CASSFGQGGPSGNTIYF